Each of the 20 T cell receptor beta chains below was sequenced from the same sample in a study of blood T cell repertoires in COVID-19. Profiling relied on immunoSEQ multiplex PCR, and the TCRdb table lists in-frame clones only, not all of them. The sample records 88,000 or so clones, around 79% being singletons. The sample comprised peripheral blood. These receptors originate from a human donor in a cohort sampled during active COVID-19.

The rearrangement uses TRBV9 and TRBJ2-3; 11 bases agree with TRBD2. The CDR3 has 16 amino acids. Germline trimming cut 4 bases from V and 0 bases from J; bases unmatched to any gene: 4. Germline CDR1 SGDLS, CDR2 YYNGEE. CDR3 in DNA: TGTGCCAGCAGCACCCGACTAGCGGGGAGCACAGATACGCAGTATTTT. It yields the protein CASSTRLAGSTDTQYF. The variable domain in full, completed from reference TRBV9 and TRBJ2-3, reads DSGVTQTPKHLITATGQRVTLRCSPRSGDLSVYWYQQSLDQGLQFLIQYYNGEERAKGNILERFSAQQFPDLHSELNLSSLELGDSALYFCASSTRLAGSTDTQYFGPGTRLTVL.

The chain uses TRBV4-1 and TRBJ2-7, with 7 bases aligning to TRBD2. Germline V CDR1 and CDR2: MGHRA, YSYEKL. The CDR3 runs 14 residues. V was pared by 0 bases and J by 3 bases, with 2 bases of the junction left unmatched. The CDR3: CASSQDRGDYEQYF. CDR3 DNA sequence: TGCGCCAGCAGCCAAGATCGGGGGGACTACGAGCAGTACTTC.

The chain couples TRBV5-1 to TRBJ1-5; D not resolved. The CDR3 length is 14 residues. Trimming stripped 4 bases from V and 0 bases from J, with 8 bases between. Germline V gene lookup returns CDR1 SGHRS and CDR2 YFSETQ. The CDR3 DNA sequence: TGCGCCAGCAGCCAGGACTATAGCAATCAGCCCCAGCATTTT. Translation gives CASSQDYSNQPQHF. The full variable domain, in which reference TRBV5-1 and TRBJ1-5 provide the parts outside the CDR3, is KAGVTQTPRYLIKTRGQQVTLSCSPISGHRSVSWYQQTPGQGLQFLFEYFSETQRNKGNFPGRFSGRQFSNSRSEMNVSTLELGDSALYLCASSQDYSNQPQHFGDGTRLSIL.

The chain employs TRBV7-2 and TRBJ1-6, with D tentatively TRBD1 (6 bases). This CDR3 spans 16 amino acids. Germline CDR1 is SGHTA and CDR2 is FQGNSA. Trimming left V 1 base short and J 5 bases short, with 12 bases between. CDR3 in DNA: TGTGCCAGCAGCTTAGTGGTGGGGGCGAATAATTCACCCCTCCACTTT. Protein: CASSLVVGANNSPLHF.

A few counts support this clone. The rearrangement uses TRBV11-3 and TRBJ2-7; 7 nucleotides align to TRBD2. Germline CDR1 is SGHNT and CDR2 is YENEEA. After removal of 1 base from V and 3 bases from J, the junction contained 6 bases not matched to a gene. The CDR3 totals 15 residues. The CDR3 loop reads CASSLAGGSNYEQYF. For the CDR3, the DNA is TGTGCCAGCAGCTTAGCGGGAGGCTCAAACTACGAGCAGTACTTC.

The chain carries TRBV7-2 and TRBJ1-3; 7 nucleotides agree with TRBD1. CDR3 length: 16 residues. In germline, CDR1 is SGHTA, CDR2 FQGNSA. The junction had 3 bases not matched to a gene; V was cut back by 0 bases and J by 1 base. The chain's CDR3 is CASSLAGTASGNTIYF. CDR3 nucleotide sequence: TGTGCCAGCAGCTTAGCGGGGACAGCGTCTGGAAACACCATATATTTT.

The chain combines TRBV5-1 with TRBJ2-7, with 8 bases identical to TRBD1. Trimming took 1 base from V and 4 from J; bases not matched to a gene: 7. Germline assignment: CDR1 SGHRS and CDR2 YFSETQ. The CDR3 extends over 15 amino acids. The CDR3 DNA follows: TGCGCCAGCAGCTTGTACGGGCAGGGGGCTTACGAGCAGTACTTC. The encoded protein is CASSLYGQGAYEQYF.

The chain links TRBV6-2 or TRBV6-3 to TRBJ1-1; D is undetermined. The CDR3 has 15 amino acids. Germline CDR1 and CDR2: MNHEY and SVGEGT. Deletions cut 0 bases from V and 1 base from J, with 9 bases between. CDR3 sequence: CASSYSRSKNTEAFF. In DNA form, the CDR3 reads TGTGCCAGCAGTTACTCGAGAAGCAAGAACACTGAAGCTTTCTTT.

The chain links TRBV7-8 to TRBJ2-1; 7 nucleotides line up with TRBD2. This CDR3 is 17 amino acids long. CDR1 SGHVS and CDR2 FQNEAQ come from the germline V gene. The V and J ends lost 5 bases and 3 bases, in that order; junction bases with no gene match: 13. CDR3 sequence: CASSLSPASGLYNEQFF. Written as DNA, the CDR3 is TGTGCCAGCAGCCTCTCGCCCGCTAGCGGACTCTACAATGAGCAGTTCTTC. Full variable domain (remainder filled in from reference TRBV7-8 and TRBJ2-1): GAGVSQSPRYKVAKRGQDVALRCDPISGHVSLFWYQQALGQGPEFLTYFQNEAQLDKSGLPSDRFFAERPEGSVSTLKIQRTQQEDSAVYLCASSLSPASGLYNEQFFGPGTRLTVL.

The chain has TRBV11-1 and TRBJ1-6, with D unclear. The CDR3 sequence is 13 residues long. Germline loops: CDR1 SGHAT, CDR2 FQDESV (reference sequence). V was pared by 6 bases and J by 2 bases, with 5 bases between. The CDR3 DNA reads TGTGCCAGCAGGGCCGCCTATAATTCACCCCTCCACTTT. It codes for CASRAAYNSPLHF.

CDR3 in amino acids: CASSTGQVNFSDEQYF. In DNA form, the CDR3 reads TGCGCCAGCAGCACCGGACAGGTCAACTTTTCAGACGAGCAGTACTTC. The V gene is TRBV5-1, the J gene TRBJ2-7, with TRBD1 identical over 7 bases. Germline V gives CDR1 SGHRS, CDR2 YFSETQ. V was pared by 4 bases and J by 5 bases, with 15 bases of the junction left unmatched. The CDR3 runs 16 residues.

The chain carries TRBV24-1 and TRBJ2-5; 11 positions match TRBD1. CDR1 and CDR2 from the germline V gene are KGHDR and SFDVKD. V shed 3 bases, J shed 5 bases, and the junction held 4 bases outside the gene matches. The CDR3 is 15 residues long. Written as DNA, the CDR3 is TGTGCCACCAGTGATCCCCGGACAGGGGGCGAGACCCAGTACTTC. Protein sequence: CATSDPRTGGETQYF.

The chain joins TRBV7-6 to TRBJ2-1; TRBD2 agrees at 7 bases. CDR1 and CDR2 from the germline V gene are SGHVS and FNYEAQ. This CDR3 has 18 amino acids. V was clipped by 2 bases and J by 5 bases; unmatched bases: 15. CDR3 nucleotide sequence: TGTGCCAGCAGCTTATGGTCGCCTAGCGGATTAATAAACAATGAGCAGTTCTTC. It yields the protein CASSLWSPSGLINNEQFF.

V is TRBV2 and J is TRBJ2-7; 12 bases are a match to TRBD2. CDR3 length: 14 amino acids. Trimming at V came to 6 bases and at J to 6 bases, leaving 6 bases not matched to a gene. Germline loops: CDR1 SNHLY, CDR2 FYNNEI. For the CDR3, the DNA is TGTGCCAGCAGCCCGACTAGCGGGAGAGGCGAGCAGTACTTC. Translation gives CASSPTSGRGEQYF.

The V gene is TRBV15, the J gene TRBJ1-5; D gene unclear. Germline V lookup: CDR1 LNHNV, CDR2 YYDKDF (reference sequence). CDR3 length: 15 residues. V dropped 0 bases and J dropped 2 bases, with 8 bases sitting between them. CDR3 DNA: TGTGCCACCAGCAGAGATCCGGGAGGCAATCAGCCCCAGCATTTT. Encoded protein: CATSRDPGGNQPQHF.

The V call is TRBV6-2 or TRBV6-3, the J call TRBJ2-1; D remains unclear. The germline V and J ends were trimmed by 0 bases and 2 bases, with 11 bases remaining between them. Germline CDR1 MNHEY, CDR2 SVGEGT. There are 16 residues in the CDR3. For the CDR3, the DNA is TGTGCCAGCAGTTACTCCACGCGGCGGACCTACAATGAGCAGTTCTTC. This sequence encodes CASSYSTRRTYNEQFF.

The J gene is TRBJ1-5, the V gene TRBV28; D unresolved. Germline values: CDR1 MDHEN, CDR2 SYDVKM. Trimming took off 7 bases at V and 7 bases at J, with 14 bases between the two ends. CDR3 length equals 13 residues. DNA of the CDR3: TGTGCCAGCAAGGAGGGTGGAGAACAGCCCCAGCATTTT. This gives the protein CASKEGGEQPQHF.

The gene calls are TRBV7-8 and TRBJ2-7; TRBD2 aligns across 8 bases. CDR3 size: 15 residues. Germline V lookup: CDR1 SGHVS, CDR2 FQNEAQ. J was trimmed by 2 bases and V by 8 bases; bases with no gene match: 11. The CDR3: CASGPETSVPYEQYF. As DNA, the CDR3 is TGTGCCAGCGGCCCCGAGACTAGCGTACCCTACGAGCAGTACTTC.

This clone was seen ten or more times. The chain combines TRBV20-1 with TRBJ1-3; no reliable D call. The CDR3 covers 11 residues. V gave up 5 bases and J gave up 3 bases, with 5 bases separating them. Germline CDR1 DFQATT, CDR2 SNEGSKA (reference sequence). CDR3 DNA sequence: TGCAGTGCTGAGATTGGAAACACCATATATTTT. It yields the protein CSAEIGNTIYF.

This chain connects TRBV5-1 to TRBJ2-3; possible D gene TRBD2, 6 bases. V was shortened by 0 bases and J by 1 base, with 12 bases between the two germline ends. Germline loops: CDR1 SGHRS, CDR2 YFSETQ. This CDR3 region has 16 residues. The CDR3 sequence is CASSLGVGSGTDTQYF. The CDR3 coding sequence is TGCGCCAGCAGCTTGGGGGTCGGGAGTGGCACAGATACGCAGTATTTT.